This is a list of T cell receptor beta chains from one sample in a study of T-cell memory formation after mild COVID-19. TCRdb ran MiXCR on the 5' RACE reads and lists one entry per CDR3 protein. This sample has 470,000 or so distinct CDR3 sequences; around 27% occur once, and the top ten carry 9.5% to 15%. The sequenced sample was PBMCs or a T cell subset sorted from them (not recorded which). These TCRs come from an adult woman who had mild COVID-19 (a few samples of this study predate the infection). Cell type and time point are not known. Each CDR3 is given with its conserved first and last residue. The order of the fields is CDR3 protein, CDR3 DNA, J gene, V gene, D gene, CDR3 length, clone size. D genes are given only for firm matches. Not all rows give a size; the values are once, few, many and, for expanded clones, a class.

cdr3_aa: CASNSGGYEQYF
cdr3_nt: TGTGCCAGCAATTCAGGGGGCTACGAGCAGTACTTC
j_call: TRBJ2-7
v_call: TRBV6-6
d_call: TRBD1
cdr3_length: 12
clone_size: few

cdr3_aa: CASSWSSGNRNYEQYF
cdr3_nt: TGTGCCAGCAGCTGGAGTAGCGGGAATCGTAACTACGAGCAGTACTTC
j_call: TRBJ2-7
v_call: TRBV5-5
d_call: TRBD2
cdr3_length: 16
clone_size: -

cdr3_aa: CASSQGRATPLHF
cdr3_nt: TGTGCCAGCAGCCAAGGTCGGGCGACACCCCTCCACTTT
j_call: TRBJ1-6
v_call: TRBV12-3/TRBV12-4
d_call: -
cdr3_length: 13
clone_size: -

cdr3_aa: CSVAGTQEGDTQYF
cdr3_nt: TGCAGCGTTGCGGGGACACAGGAGGGAGATACGCAGTATTTT
j_call: TRBJ2-3
v_call: TRBV29-1
d_call: -
cdr3_length: 14
clone_size: few

cdr3_aa: CASVTGNTIYF
cdr3_nt: TGTGCCAGCGTAACTGGAAACACCATATATTTT
j_call: TRBJ1-3
v_call: TRBV3-1
d_call: -
cdr3_length: 11
clone_size: once

cdr3_aa: CSARSANRNTEAFF
cdr3_nt: TGCAGTGCTAGATCGGCAAACCGGAACACTGAAGCTTTCTTT
j_call: TRBJ1-1
v_call: TRBV20-1
d_call: -
cdr3_length: 14
clone_size: few

cdr3_aa: CASSLTYGTEGYGYTF
cdr3_nt: TGTGCCAGCAGTTTAACTTACGGGACCGAAGGCTATGGCTACACCTTC
j_call: TRBJ1-2
v_call: TRBV12-3/TRBV12-4
d_call: -
cdr3_length: 16
clone_size: -

cdr3_aa: CASSFGLARNEQFF
cdr3_nt: TGTGCCAGCAGCTTTGGATTGGCTAGGAATGAGCAGTTCTTC
j_call: TRBJ2-1
v_call: TRBV7-9
d_call: -
cdr3_length: 14
clone_size: few

cdr3_aa: CASKDRGHGYTF
cdr3_nt: TGTGCCAGCAAGGACAGGGGACATGGCTACACCTTC
j_call: TRBJ1-2
v_call: TRBV27
d_call: TRBD1
cdr3_length: 12
clone_size: few

cdr3_aa: CASSFGRSNTEAFF
cdr3_nt: TGCGCCAGCAGCTTTGGGCGATCGAACACTGAAGCTTTCTTT
j_call: TRBJ1-1
v_call: TRBV5-1
d_call: -
cdr3_length: 14
clone_size: many

cdr3_aa: CASSTSPGTYFYGYTF
cdr3_nt: TGTGCCAGCAGCACAAGCCCCGGGACATACTTCTATGGCTACACCTTC
j_call: TRBJ1-2
v_call: TRBV6-5
d_call: -
cdr3_length: 16
clone_size: -

cdr3_aa: CSARSPSGGTPDTQYF
cdr3_nt: TGCAGTGCTAGATCTCCTAGCGGGGGGACACCAGATACGCAGTATTTT
j_call: TRBJ2-3
v_call: TRBV20-1
d_call: TRBD2
cdr3_length: 16
clone_size: few

cdr3_aa: CASTTGGLAGVGANVLTF
cdr3_nt: TGTGCCAGCACCACCGGGGGACTAGCGGGAGTTGGGGCCAACGTCCTGACTTTC
j_call: TRBJ2-6
v_call: TRBV27
d_call: TRBD2
cdr3_length: 18
clone_size: few

cdr3_aa: CASSLEGQGARGYTF
cdr3_nt: TGCGCCAGCAGCTTGGAGGGACAGGGGGCGCGTGGCTACACCTTC
j_call: TRBJ1-2
v_call: TRBV5-1
d_call: TRBD1
cdr3_length: 15
clone_size: few

cdr3_aa: CASRTGVTEAFF
cdr3_nt: TGTGCCAGCCGAACAGGGGTCACTGAAGCTTTCTTT
j_call: TRBJ1-1
v_call: TRBV12-3/TRBV12-4
d_call: TRBD1
cdr3_length: 12
clone_size: few

cdr3_aa: CASSGGTGVSEKLFF
cdr3_nt: TGTGCCAGCAGTGGGGGAACAGGGGTCAGTGAAAAACTGTTTTTT
j_call: TRBJ1-4
v_call: TRBV6-1
d_call: TRBD1
cdr3_length: 15
clone_size: -

cdr3_aa: CASSQGISPLHF
cdr3_nt: TGTGCCAGCAGCCAAGGGATATCACCCCTCCACTTT
j_call: TRBJ1-6
v_call: TRBV3-1
d_call: -
cdr3_length: 12
clone_size: -

cdr3_aa: CASSRQYQETQYF
cdr3_nt: TGCGCCAGCAGCAGACAGTACCAAGAGACCCAGTACTTC
j_call: TRBJ2-5
v_call: TRBV5-1
d_call: -
cdr3_length: 13
clone_size: few

cdr3_aa: CASSSTSLEETQYF
cdr3_nt: TGTGCCAGCAGCTCGACTAGTCTGGAAGAGACCCAGTACTTC
j_call: TRBJ2-5
v_call: TRBV7-9
d_call: -
cdr3_length: 14
clone_size: -

cdr3_aa: CASSQGAAGGDTQYF
cdr3_nt: TGTGCCAGCAGCCAAGGGGCCGCCGGGGGTGATACGCAGTATTTT
j_call: TRBJ2-3
v_call: TRBV4-2
d_call: -
cdr3_length: 15
clone_size: -

cdr3_aa: CASSLFGGPYNEQFF
cdr3_nt: TGTGCCAGCAGCTTGTTTGGAGGACCGTACAATGAGCAGTTCTTC
j_call: TRBJ2-1
v_call: TRBV5-4
d_call: -
cdr3_length: 15
clone_size: -

cdr3_aa: CSALSGSSYNEQFF
cdr3_nt: TGCAGTGCTCTTAGCGGGAGCTCCTACAATGAGCAGTTCTTC
j_call: TRBJ2-1
v_call: TRBV20-1
d_call: TRBD2
cdr3_length: 14
clone_size: -

cdr3_aa: CASSEQQMNTEAFF
cdr3_nt: TGTGCCAGCAGTGAACAGCAAATGAACACTGAAGCTTTCTTT
j_call: TRBJ1-1
v_call: TRBV12-3/TRBV12-4
d_call: -
cdr3_length: 14
clone_size: -

cdr3_aa: CASSETGRQFF
cdr3_nt: TGTGCCAGCTCAGAGACAGGGCGACAGTTCTTC
j_call: TRBJ2-1
v_call: TRBV18
d_call: TRBD1
cdr3_length: 11
clone_size: few

cdr3_aa: CASSQGGRPQHF
cdr3_nt: TGTGCCAGCAGCCAAGGCGGGAGGCCCCAGCATTTT
j_call: TRBJ1-5
v_call: TRBV3-1
d_call: -
cdr3_length: 12
clone_size: few

cdr3_aa: CASSVPGHLNTEAFF
cdr3_nt: TGTGCCAGCAGCGTTCCGGGACACTTGAACACTGAAGCTTTCTTT
j_call: TRBJ1-1
v_call: TRBV9
d_call: -
cdr3_length: 15
clone_size: -

cdr3_aa: CASSSDPLAGGHGDTQYF
cdr3_nt: TGTGCCAGCAGCTCGGATCCCCTAGCGGGGGGGCATGGAGATACGCAGTATTTT
j_call: TRBJ2-3
v_call: TRBV5-5
d_call: TRBD2
cdr3_length: 18
clone_size: few

cdr3_aa: CSAGRDWGNEQFF
cdr3_nt: TGCAGCGCCGGGAGGGATTGGGGCAATGAGCAGTTCTTC
j_call: TRBJ2-1
v_call: TRBV29-1
d_call: TRBD2
cdr3_length: 13
clone_size: -

cdr3_aa: CASSQRDSDWTEAFF
cdr3_nt: TGCGCCAGCAGCCAGAGGGACAGCGATTGGACTGAAGCTTTCTTT
j_call: TRBJ1-1
v_call: TRBV4-1
d_call: TRBD1
cdr3_length: 15
clone_size: many

cdr3_aa: CASSFAVNTEAFF
cdr3_nt: TGCGCCAGCAGCTTCGCGGTGAACACTGAAGCTTTCTTT
j_call: TRBJ1-1
v_call: TRBV5-1
d_call: -
cdr3_length: 13
clone_size: many

cdr3_aa: CASSFGQGDQPQHF
cdr3_nt: TGTGCCAGCAGCTTCGGACAGGGGGATCAGCCCCAGCATTTT
j_call: TRBJ1-5
v_call: TRBV5-5
d_call: TRBD1
cdr3_length: 14
clone_size: -

cdr3_aa: CASSFKPQPSYNSPLHF
cdr3_nt: TGTGCCAGCAGCTTTAAACCACAGCCCTCCTATAATTCACCCCTCCACTTT
j_call: TRBJ1-6
v_call: TRBV7-8
d_call: -
cdr3_length: 17
clone_size: -

cdr3_aa: CASSLASSNEQFF
cdr3_nt: TGTGCCAGCAGCTTGGCGTCTAGCAATGAGCAGTTCTTC
j_call: TRBJ2-1
v_call: TRBV5-5
d_call: -
cdr3_length: 13
clone_size: few

cdr3_aa: CASSFLGRMNTGELFF
cdr3_nt: TGTGCCAGCAGCTTCCTCGGACGGATGAACACCGGGGAGCTGTTTTTT
j_call: TRBJ2-2
v_call: TRBV5-6
d_call: -
cdr3_length: 16
clone_size: -

cdr3_aa: CASSQGGGVLGAQHF
cdr3_nt: TGTGCCAGCAGCCAAGGGGGAGGGGTCCTCGGGGCCCAGCATTTT
j_call: TRBJ1-5
v_call: TRBV7-2
d_call: -
cdr3_length: 15
clone_size: few

cdr3_aa: CSAGGPFDGYTF
cdr3_nt: TGCAGTGCTGGGGGGCCCTTCGACGGCTACACCTTC
j_call: TRBJ1-2
v_call: TRBV20-1
d_call: -
cdr3_length: 12
clone_size: -

cdr3_aa: CASSWDRSTLEQYF
cdr3_nt: TGTGCCAGCAGTTGGGACAGATCTACTTTGGAGCAGTACTTC
j_call: TRBJ2-7
v_call: TRBV6-6
d_call: TRBD1
cdr3_length: 14
clone_size: few

cdr3_aa: CASSHRVATNEKLFF
cdr3_nt: TGCGCCAGCAGCCACCGGGTGGCAACTAATGAAAAACTGTTTTTT
j_call: TRBJ1-4
v_call: TRBV4-3
d_call: -
cdr3_length: 15
clone_size: -

cdr3_aa: CASSLGFLEQYF
cdr3_nt: TGTGCCAGCAGCTTAGGATTTCTCGAGCAGTACTTC
j_call: TRBJ2-7
v_call: TRBV7-9
d_call: -
cdr3_length: 12
clone_size: -

cdr3_aa: CASSYSGSSPNNEQFF
cdr3_nt: TGTGCCAGCAGTTACTCGGGGAGCTCACCCAACAATGAGCAGTTCTTC
j_call: TRBJ2-1
v_call: TRBV6-6
d_call: -
cdr3_length: 16
clone_size: -

cdr3_aa: CASSQVGRPLEAFF
cdr3_nt: TGTGCCAGCAGCCAAGTCGGACGTCCACTTGAAGCTTTCTTT
j_call: TRBJ1-1
v_call: TRBV3-1
d_call: -
cdr3_length: 14
clone_size: once

cdr3_aa: CASSVSRDRGYEQYF
cdr3_nt: TGTGCCAGCAGTGTGTCTAGGGACAGGGGTTACGAGCAGTACTTC
j_call: TRBJ2-7
v_call: TRBV2
d_call: TRBD1
cdr3_length: 15
clone_size: -